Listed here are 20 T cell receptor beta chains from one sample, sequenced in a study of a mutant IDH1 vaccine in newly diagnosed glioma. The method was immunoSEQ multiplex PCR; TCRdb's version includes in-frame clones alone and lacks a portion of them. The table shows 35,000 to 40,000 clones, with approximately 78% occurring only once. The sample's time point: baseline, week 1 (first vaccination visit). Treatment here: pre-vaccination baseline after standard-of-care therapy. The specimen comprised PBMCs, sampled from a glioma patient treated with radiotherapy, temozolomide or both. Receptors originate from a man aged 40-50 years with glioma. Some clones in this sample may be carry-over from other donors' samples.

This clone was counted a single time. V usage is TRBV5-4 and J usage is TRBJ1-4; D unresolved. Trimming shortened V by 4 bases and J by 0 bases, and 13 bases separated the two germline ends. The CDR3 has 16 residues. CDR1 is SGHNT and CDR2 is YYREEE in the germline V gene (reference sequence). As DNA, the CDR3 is TGTGCCAGCAGCGTCCGTACGAGTGCAACTAATGAAAAACTGTTTTTT. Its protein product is CASSVRTSATNEKLFF.

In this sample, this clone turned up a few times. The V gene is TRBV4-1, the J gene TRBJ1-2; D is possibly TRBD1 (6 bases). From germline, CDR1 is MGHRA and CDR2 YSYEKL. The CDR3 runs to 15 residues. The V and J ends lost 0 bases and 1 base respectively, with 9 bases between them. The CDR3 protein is CASSQDGGVNYGYTF. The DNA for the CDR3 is TGCGCCAGCAGCCAAGATGGGGGCGTTAACTATGGCTACACCTTC.

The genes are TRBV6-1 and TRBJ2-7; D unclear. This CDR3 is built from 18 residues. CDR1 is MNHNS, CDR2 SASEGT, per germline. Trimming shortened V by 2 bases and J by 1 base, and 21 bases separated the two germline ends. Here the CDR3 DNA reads TGTGCCAGCAGTGAATATGGGGATTGGGTCGCCACATCCTACGAGCAGTACTTC. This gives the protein CASSEYGDWVATSYEQYF.

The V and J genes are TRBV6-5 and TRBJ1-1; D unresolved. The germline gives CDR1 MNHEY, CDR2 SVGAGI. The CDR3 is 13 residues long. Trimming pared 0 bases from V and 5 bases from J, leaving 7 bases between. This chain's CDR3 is CASSYSGGTEAFF. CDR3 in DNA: TGTGCCAGCAGTTACTCAGGAGGGACTGAAGCTTTCTTT.

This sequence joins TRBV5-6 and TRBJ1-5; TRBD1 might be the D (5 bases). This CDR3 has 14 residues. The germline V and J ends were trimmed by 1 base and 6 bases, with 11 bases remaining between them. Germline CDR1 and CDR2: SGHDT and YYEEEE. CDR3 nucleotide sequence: TGTGCCAGCAGCTTGCGGCAGGGAAGTCAGCCCCAGCATTTT. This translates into CASSLRQGSQPQHF.

CDR3: CASNPGQTYEQYF. The CDR3 DNA reads TGTGCCAGCAATCCTGGACAGACCTACGAGCAGTACTTC. V and J are TRBV6-6 and TRBJ2-7, with D perhaps TRBD1 (6 bases). Germline loops: CDR1 MNHNY, CDR2 SVGAGI (reference sequence). Trimming left V 7 bases short and J 2 bases short, with 12 bases between. CDR3 length equals 13 residues.

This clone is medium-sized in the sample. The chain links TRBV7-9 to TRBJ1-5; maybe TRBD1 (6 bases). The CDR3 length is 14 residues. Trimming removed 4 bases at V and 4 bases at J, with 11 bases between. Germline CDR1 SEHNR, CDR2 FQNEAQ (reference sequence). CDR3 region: CASSSTDSNQPQHF. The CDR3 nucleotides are TGTGCCAGCAGCTCAACGGACAGTAATCAGCCCCAGCATTTT.

CDR3 loop: CASSQDGTGPIMNTEAFF. The CDR3 DNA is TGTGCCAGCAGCCAAGATGGAACAGGGCCCATCATGAACACTGAAGCTTTCTTT. The chain combines TRBV14 with TRBJ1-1; TRBD1 might be the D (6 bases). V was clipped by 0 bases and J by 0 bases, with 17 bases between them. Germline values: CDR1 SGHDN, CDR2 FVKESK. The CDR3 has 18 residues. Combining the CDR3 with reference TRBV14 and TRBJ1-1 gives the whole variable domain EAGVTQFPSHSVIEKGQTVTLRCDPISGHDNLYWYRRVMGKEIKFLLHFVKESKQDESGMPNNRFLAERTGGTYSTLKVQPAELEDSGVYFCASSQDGTGPIMNTEAFFGQGTRLTVV.

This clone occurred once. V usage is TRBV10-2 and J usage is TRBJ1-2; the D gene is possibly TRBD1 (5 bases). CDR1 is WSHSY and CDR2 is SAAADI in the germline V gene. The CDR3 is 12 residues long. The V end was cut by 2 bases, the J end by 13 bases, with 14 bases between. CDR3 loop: CASSERPGRVTF. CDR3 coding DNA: TGCGCCAGCAGTGAGAGGCCAGGGAGAGTCACCTTC.

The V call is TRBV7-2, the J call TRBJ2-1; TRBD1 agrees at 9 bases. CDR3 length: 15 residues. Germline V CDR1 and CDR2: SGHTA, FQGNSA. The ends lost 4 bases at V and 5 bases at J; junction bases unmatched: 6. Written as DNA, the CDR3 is TGTGCCAGCAGCTCCCGGACAGGGGCTGACAATGAGCAGTTCTTC. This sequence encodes CASSSRTGADNEQFF.

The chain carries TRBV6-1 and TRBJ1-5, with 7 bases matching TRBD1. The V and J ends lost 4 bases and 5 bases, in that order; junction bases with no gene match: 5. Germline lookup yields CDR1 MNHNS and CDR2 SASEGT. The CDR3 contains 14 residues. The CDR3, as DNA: TGTGCCAGCAGTGTGCAGGGGGAATATCAGCCCCAGCATTTT. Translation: CASSVQGEYQPQHF.

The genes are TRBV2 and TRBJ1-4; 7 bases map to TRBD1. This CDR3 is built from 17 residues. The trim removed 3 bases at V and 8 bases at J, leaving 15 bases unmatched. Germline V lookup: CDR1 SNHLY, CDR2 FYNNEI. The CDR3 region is CASSDWPGQVEEEKLFF. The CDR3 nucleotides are TGTGCCAGCAGTGATTGGCCCGGACAGGTGGAAGAAGAAAAACTGTTTTTT. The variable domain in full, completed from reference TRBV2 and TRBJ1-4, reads EPEVTQTPSHQVTQMGQEVILRCVPISNHLYFYWYRQILGQKVEFLVSFYNNEISEKSEIFDDQFSVERPDGSNFTLKIRSTKLEDSAMYFCASSDWPGQVEEEKLFFGSGTQLSVL.

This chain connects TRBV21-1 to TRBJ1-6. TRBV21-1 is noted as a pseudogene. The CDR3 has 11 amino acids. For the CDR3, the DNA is TGTGCCAGCAGCAAGAGGTCACCCCTCCACTTT. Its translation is CASSKRSPLHF.

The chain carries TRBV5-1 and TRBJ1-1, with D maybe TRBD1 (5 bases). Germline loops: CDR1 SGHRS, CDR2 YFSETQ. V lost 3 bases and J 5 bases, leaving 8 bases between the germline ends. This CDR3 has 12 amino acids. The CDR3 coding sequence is TGCGCCAGCAGCTCCCAGGGAACTGAAGCTTTCTTT. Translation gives CASSSQGTEAFF.

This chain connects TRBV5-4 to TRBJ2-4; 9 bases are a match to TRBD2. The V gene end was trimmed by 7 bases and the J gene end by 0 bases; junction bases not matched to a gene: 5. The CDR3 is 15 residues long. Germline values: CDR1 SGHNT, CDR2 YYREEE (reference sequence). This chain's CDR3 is CASPLAGAAKNIQYF. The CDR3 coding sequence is TGTGCCAGCCCCTTAGCGGGGGCAGCCAAAAACATTCAGTACTTC.

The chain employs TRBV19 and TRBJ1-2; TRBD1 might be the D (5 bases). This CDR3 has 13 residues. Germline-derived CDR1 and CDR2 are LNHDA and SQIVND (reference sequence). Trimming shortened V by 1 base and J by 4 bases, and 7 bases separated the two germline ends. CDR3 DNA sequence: TGTGCCAGTAGTATAGGGGGGACCTATGGCTACACCTTC. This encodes CASSIGGTYGYTF.

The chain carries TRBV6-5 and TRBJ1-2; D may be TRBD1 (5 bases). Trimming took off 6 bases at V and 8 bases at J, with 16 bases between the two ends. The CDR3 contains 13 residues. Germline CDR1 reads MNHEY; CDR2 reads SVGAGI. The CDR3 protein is CASRPPGRGGYTF. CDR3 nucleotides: TGTGCCAGCAGACCGCCGGGGCGAGGAGGCTACACCTTC.

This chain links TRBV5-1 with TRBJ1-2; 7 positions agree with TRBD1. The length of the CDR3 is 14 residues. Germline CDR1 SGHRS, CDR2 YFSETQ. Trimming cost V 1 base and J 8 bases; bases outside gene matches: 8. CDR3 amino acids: CASSLSIDREGYTF. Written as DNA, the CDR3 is TGCGCCAGCAGCTTGTCGATTGACAGGGAAGGCTACACCTTC.

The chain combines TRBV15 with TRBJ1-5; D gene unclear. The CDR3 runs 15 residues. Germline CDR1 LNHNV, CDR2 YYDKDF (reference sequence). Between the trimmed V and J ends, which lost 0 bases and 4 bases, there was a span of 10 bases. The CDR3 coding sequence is TGTGCCACCAGCAGAGATACAAGGTTGAATCAGCCCCAGCATTTT. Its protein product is CATSRDTRLNQPQHF.

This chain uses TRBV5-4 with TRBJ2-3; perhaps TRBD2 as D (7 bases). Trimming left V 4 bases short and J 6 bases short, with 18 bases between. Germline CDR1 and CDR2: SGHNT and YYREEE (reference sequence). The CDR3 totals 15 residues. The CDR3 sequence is CASSPLGGRSDTQYF. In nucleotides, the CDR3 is TGTGCCAGCAGCCCCCTCGGGGGGCGTTCGGATACGCAGTATTTT.